This T cell receptor (beta chain) originates from a study of high-grade serous ovarian cancer treatment subgroups. The overall study: On average, 14,192 reads and about 7,400 unique TCR beta rearrangements were obtained per sample. Regarding the study as a whole: Same-patient tumor repertoires overlapped at about 0.11 to 0.8; different patients barely overlapped. Bulk tumor TCR sequencing gave no spatial information.

Tumor tissue was taken before any definitive surgery or chemotherapy was given. For this clone: Its specificity is unknown.

The CDR3 loop spans 13 amino acids. Trimming shortened V by 2 bases and J by 6 bases, and 7 bases separated the two germline ends. Germline V lookup: CDR1 MNHEY, CDR2 SMNVEV (reference sequence). Profiling relied on immunoSEQ multiplex PCR, and the TCRdb table lists in-frame clones only, not all of them. The profile shows about 4,400 clones, around 63% of them singletons. This TCR came from a human donor with high-grade serous ovarian cancer. The J gene is TRBJ2-2, the V gene TRBV27; the D gene is possibly TRBD1 (5 bases). The specimen was tumor tissue. The CDR3: CASSLRGSGELFF. In DNA form, the CDR3 reads TGTGCCAGCAGTTTAAGGGGTTCCGGGGAGCTGTTTTTT.